The 10 T cell receptor beta chains in this list originate from one sample, sequenced in a study of shared clonotypes between healthy human individuals. The data were produced by immunoSEQ multiplex PCR, yet TCRdb's version contains in-frame clones alone and is incomplete. The data show 2 million to 3 million clones, under 95% seen once. The sample was naive CD4+ T cells from PBMCs. The subset here: CD45RA+ positively selected. Receptors were obtained from a man aged 18 to 30 in good health. Some clones in this sample may be carry-over from other donors' samples.

The CDR3 sequence is CASGGGRAENEKLFF. The CDR3 DNA is TGTGCCAGCGGAGGGGGGAGGGCAGAAAATGAAAAACTGTTTTTT. The rearrangement uses TRBV6-1 and TRBJ1-4, with D possibly being TRBD1 (6 bases). The V gene lost 8 bases and the J gene lost 5 bases, with 18 bases spanning the gap. The CDR3 sequence is 15 residues long. Per the germline V gene, CDR1 is MNHNS and CDR2 is SASEGT.

This clone has only a few counts. A junction boundary mismatches the germline segment, possibly from a read error. This chain joins TRBV30 and TRBJ1-3, with 10 nucleotides matching TRBD1. The CDR3 is 13 residues long. CDR1 is GTSNPN, CDR2 SVGIG, per germline (reference sequence). CDR3: CAWSGDRGLEPAF. The CDR3 DNA reads as TGTGCCTGGAGTGGAGACAGGGGGCTGGAACCCGCTTTT.

V usage is TRBV28 and J usage is TRBJ1-2, with D perhaps TRBD1 (5 bases). V was pared by 7 bases and J by 4 bases, with 16 bases between. Germline V gene lookup returns CDR1 MDHEN and CDR2 SYDVKM. The CDR3 length is 14 residues. For the CDR3, the DNA is TGTGCCAGCATGCCGGGACCGCGGTCCTATGGCTACACCTTC. Translating gives CASMPGPRSYGYTF.

This rearrangement joins TRBV18 to TRBJ2-7; 8 nucleotides align to TRBD1. V lost 5 bases, J lost 6 bases, and 9 bases stayed unmatched. CDR3 length equals 14 residues. The germline V gene has CDR1 KGHSH and CDR2 LQKENI. In DNA, the CDR3 is TGTGCCAGCTCAGGAAAGGCCAGGGGGCTCGAGCAGTACTTC. Amino acid sequence: CASSGKARGLEQYF.

The V gene is TRBV6-5, the J gene TRBJ2-7; 12 nucleotides agree with TRBD2. The germline V gene has CDR1 MNHEY and CDR2 SVGAGI. This CDR3 is 16 amino acids long. V was clipped by 0 bases and J by 2 bases; unmatched bases: 2. CDR3 coding DNA: TGTGCCAGCAGTTACTCACGGACTAGCGGGGCCTACGAGCAGTACTTC. Translating it yields CASSYSRTSGAYEQYF.

This chain uses TRBV5-6 with TRBJ2-7; the match to TRBD1 covers 9 bases. Germline loops: CDR1 SGHDT, CDR2 YYEEEE. The V and J ends lost 4 bases and 6 bases, in that order; junction bases with no gene match: 8. The CDR3 extends over 14 amino acids. The CDR3 region has the DNA TGTGCCAGCAGCCTCATCGGACAGGGGACCGAGCAGTACTTC. Encoded protein: CASSLIGQGTEQYF.

The V and J genes are TRBV5-6 and TRBJ2-7, with TRBD1 matching 8 bases. The germline CDR1 and CDR2 sequences are SGHDT and YYEEEE. The CDR3 is made up of 13 amino acids. V trimming: 4 bases; J trimming: 6 bases; junction bases outside the gene matches: 6. The CDR3, as DNA: TGTGCCAGCAGCCTCAACAGGGGGATCGAGCAGTACTTC. This codes for CASSLNRGIEQYF.

V gene TRBV5-6 combines with J gene TRBJ2-2; D may be TRBD1 or TRBD2 (5 bases each). The CDR3 length is 15 residues. Germline V gives CDR1 SGHDT, CDR2 YYEEEE. V shed 4 bases and J shed 6 bases, with 16 bases lying between them. This chain's CDR3 is CASSPLAGTPGELFF. The CDR3 DNA sequence: TGTGCCAGCAGCCCCCTGGCAGGGACCCCCGGGGAGCTGTTTTTT.

As to this clone: Other nucleotide sequences in the sample specify the same CDR3. This rearrangement joins TRBV6-6 to TRBJ1-1; TRBD1 might be the D (6 bases). The V gene lost 4 bases and the J gene lost 3 bases, with 9 bases spanning the gap. CDR1 MNHNY and CDR2 SVGAGI come from the germline V gene (reference sequence). There are 13 residues in the CDR3. DNA for the CDR3: TGTGCCAGCAGTTCACAGGGTGACACTGAAGCTTTCTTT. It translates to CASSSQGDTEAFF.

This chain uses TRBV7-7 with TRBJ2-5; possible D gene TRBD2, 5 bases. The germline V gene encodes CDR1 SSHAT and CDR2 FNYEAQ (reference sequence). The CDR3 runs to 15 residues. Trimming pared 2 bases from V and 0 bases from J, leaving 10 bases between. CDR3 loop: CASSLSRRYQETQYF. CDR3 sequence (DNA): TGTGCCAGCAGCTTATCTAGGAGGTACCAAGAGACCCAGTACTTC.